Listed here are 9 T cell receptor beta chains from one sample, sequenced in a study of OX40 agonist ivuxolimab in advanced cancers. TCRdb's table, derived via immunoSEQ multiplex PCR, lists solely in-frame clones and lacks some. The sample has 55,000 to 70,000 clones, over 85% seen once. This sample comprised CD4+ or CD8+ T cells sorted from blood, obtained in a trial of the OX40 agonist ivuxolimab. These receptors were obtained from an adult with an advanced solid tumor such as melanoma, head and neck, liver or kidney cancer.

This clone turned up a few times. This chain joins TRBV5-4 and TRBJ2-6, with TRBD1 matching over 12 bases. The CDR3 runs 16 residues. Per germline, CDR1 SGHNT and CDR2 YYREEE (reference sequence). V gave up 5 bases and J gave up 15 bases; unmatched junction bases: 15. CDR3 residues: CASRSGGQGATRALTF. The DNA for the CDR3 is TGTGCCAGCAGATCCGGGGGACAGGGGGCAACCCGGGCCCTGACTTTC.

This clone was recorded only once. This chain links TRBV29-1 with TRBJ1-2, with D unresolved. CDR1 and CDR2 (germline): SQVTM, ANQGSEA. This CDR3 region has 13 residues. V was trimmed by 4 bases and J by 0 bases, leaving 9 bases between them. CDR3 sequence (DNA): TGCAGCGTTGCTGGGGAGGCTAACTATGGCTACACCTTC. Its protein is CSVAGEANYGYTF.

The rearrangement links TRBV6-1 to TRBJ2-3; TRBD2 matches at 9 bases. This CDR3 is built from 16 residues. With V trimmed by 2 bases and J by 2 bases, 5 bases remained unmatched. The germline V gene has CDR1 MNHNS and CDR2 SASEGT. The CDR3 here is CASSEWRGGSTDTQYF. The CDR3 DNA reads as TGTGCCAGCAGTGAATGGCGGGGGGGCTCCACAGATACGCAGTATTTT.

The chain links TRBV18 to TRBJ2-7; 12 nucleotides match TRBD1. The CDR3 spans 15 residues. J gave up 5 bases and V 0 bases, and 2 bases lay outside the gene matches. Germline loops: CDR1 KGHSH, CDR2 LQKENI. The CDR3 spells CASSPPGQGANEQYF. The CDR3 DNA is TGTGCCAGCTCACCACCGGGACAGGGGGCCAACGAGCAGTACTTC. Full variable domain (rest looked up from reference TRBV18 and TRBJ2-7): NAGVMQNPRHLVRRRGQEARLRCSPMKGHSHVYWYRQLPEEGLKFMVYLQKENIIDESGMPKERFSAEFPKEGPSILRIQQVVRGDSAAYFCASSPPGQGANEQYFGPGTRLTVT.

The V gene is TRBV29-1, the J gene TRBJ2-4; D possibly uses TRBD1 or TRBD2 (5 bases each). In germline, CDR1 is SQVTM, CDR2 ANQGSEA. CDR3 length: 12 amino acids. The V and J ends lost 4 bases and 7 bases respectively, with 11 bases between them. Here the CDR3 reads CSVGGAGNIQYF. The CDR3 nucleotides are TGCAGCGTTGGGGGCGCGGGTAACATTCAGTACTTC.

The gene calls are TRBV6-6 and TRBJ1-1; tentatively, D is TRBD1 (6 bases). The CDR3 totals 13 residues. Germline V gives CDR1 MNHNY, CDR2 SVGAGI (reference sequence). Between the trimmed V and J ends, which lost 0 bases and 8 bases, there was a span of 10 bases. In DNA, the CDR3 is TGTGCCAGCAGTTACTCGTTAGGGGGGGAAGCTTTCTTT. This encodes CASSYSLGGEAFF.

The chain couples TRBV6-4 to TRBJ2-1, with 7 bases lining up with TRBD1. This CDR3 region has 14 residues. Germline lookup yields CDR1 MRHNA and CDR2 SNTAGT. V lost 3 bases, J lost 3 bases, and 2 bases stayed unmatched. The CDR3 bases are TGTGCCAGCAGTGAACAGGGGTTCTACAATGAGCAGTTCTTC. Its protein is CASSEQGFYNEQFF.

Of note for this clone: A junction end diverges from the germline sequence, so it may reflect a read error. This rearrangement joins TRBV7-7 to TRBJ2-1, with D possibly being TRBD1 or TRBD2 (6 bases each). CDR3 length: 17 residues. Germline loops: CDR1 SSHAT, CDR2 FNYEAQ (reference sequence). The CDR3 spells CASSFGGGGTLSSEQFF. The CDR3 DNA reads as TGTGCTAGCAGCTTCGGAGGAGGGGGGACCCTTTCGAGTGAGCAGTTCTTC.

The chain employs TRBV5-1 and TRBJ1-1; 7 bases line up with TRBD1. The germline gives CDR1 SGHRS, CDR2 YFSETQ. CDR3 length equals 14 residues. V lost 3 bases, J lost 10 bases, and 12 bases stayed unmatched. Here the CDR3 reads CASSWGQSNSAAFF. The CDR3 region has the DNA TGCGCCAGCAGCTGGGGACAGAGTAATTCTGCAGCTTTCTTT.